What follows is one T cell receptor (beta chain) and its context. Libraries were prepared by immunoSEQ multiplex PCR; TCRdb keeps only in-frame clonotypes and omits some of them. The table has fewer than 60,000 clones, approximately 90% seen once. The data belong to a study of OX40 agonist ivuxolimab in advanced cancers. The CDR3 covers 15 residues. Trimming removed 8 bases from V and 3 bases from J; junction bases left unmatched: 5. CDR1 and CDR2 (germline): SEHNR, FQNEAQ (reference sequence). The rearrangement uses TRBV7-9 and TRBJ2-2, with TRBD2 matching 11 bases. The receptor's source is an adult with an advanced solid tumor such as melanoma, head and neck, liver or kidney cancer. The sample in question was CD4+ or CD8+ T cells sorted from blood, obtained in a trial of the OX40 agonist ivuxolimab. CDR3 nucleotides: TGTGCCAGCGGGCTAGCGGGAGGTCACACCGGGGAGCTGTTTTTT. Amino acid sequence: CASGLAGGHTGELFF. The whole variable domain, filled in from reference TRBV7-9 and TRBJ2-2, reads DTGVSQNPRHKITKRGQNVTFRCDPISEHNRLYWYRQTLGQGPEFLTYFQNEAQLEKSRLLSDRFSAERPKGSFSTLEIQRTEQGDSAMYLCASGLAGGHTGELFFGEGSRLTVL.